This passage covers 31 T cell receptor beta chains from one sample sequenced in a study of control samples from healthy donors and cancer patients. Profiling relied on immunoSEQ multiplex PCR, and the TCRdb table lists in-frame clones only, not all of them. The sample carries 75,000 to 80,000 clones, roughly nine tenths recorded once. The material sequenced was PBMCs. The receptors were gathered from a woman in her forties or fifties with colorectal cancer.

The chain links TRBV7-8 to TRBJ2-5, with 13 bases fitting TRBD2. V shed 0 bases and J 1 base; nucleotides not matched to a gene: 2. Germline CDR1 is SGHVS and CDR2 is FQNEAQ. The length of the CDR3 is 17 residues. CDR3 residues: CASSLAGLAGAQETQYF. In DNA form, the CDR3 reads TGTGCCAGCAGCTTAGCTGGACTAGCGGGGGCCCAAGAGACCCAGTACTTC.

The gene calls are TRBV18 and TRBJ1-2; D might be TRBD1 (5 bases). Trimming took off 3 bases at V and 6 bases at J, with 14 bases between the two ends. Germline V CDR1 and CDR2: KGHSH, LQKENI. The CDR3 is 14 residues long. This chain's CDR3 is CASSPTGTWNGYTF. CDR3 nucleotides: TGTGCCAGCTCACCGACGGGGACGTGGAATGGCTACACCTTC.

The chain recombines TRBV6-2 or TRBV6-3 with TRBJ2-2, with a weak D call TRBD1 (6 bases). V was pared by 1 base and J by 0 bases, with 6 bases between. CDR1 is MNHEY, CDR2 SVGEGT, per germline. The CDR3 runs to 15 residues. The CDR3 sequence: CASSYWTANTGELFF. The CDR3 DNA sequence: TGTGCCAGCAGTTACTGGACAGCGAACACCGGGGAGCTGTTTTTT.

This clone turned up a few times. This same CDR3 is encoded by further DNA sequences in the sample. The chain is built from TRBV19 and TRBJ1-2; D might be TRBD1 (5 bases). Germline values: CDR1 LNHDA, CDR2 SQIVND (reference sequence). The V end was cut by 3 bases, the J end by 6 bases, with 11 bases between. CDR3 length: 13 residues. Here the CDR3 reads CASSIVGVDGYTF. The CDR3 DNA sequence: TGTGCCAGTAGTATTGTAGGGGTCGATGGCTACACCTTC.

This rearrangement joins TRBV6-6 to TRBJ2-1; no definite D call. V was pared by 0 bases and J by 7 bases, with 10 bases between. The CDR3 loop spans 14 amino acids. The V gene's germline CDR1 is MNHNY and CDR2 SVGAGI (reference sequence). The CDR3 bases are TGTGCCAGCAGTTACTCATGGGGTGGTAATGAGCAGTTCTTC. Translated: CASSYSWGGNEQFF.

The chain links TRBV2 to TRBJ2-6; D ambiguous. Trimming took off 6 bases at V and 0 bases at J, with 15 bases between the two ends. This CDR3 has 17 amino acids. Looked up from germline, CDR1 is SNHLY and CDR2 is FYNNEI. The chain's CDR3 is CASSPVPNSSGANVLTF. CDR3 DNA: TGTGCCAGCAGCCCGGTCCCTAATAGCTCTGGGGCCAACGTCCTGACTTTC. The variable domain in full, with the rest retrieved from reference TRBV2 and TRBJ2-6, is EPEVTQTPSHQVTQMGQEVILRCVPISNHLYFYWYRQILGQKVEFLVSFYNNEISEKSEIFDDQFSVERPDGSNFTLKIRSTKLEDSAMYFCASSPVPNSSGANVLTFGAGSRLTVL.

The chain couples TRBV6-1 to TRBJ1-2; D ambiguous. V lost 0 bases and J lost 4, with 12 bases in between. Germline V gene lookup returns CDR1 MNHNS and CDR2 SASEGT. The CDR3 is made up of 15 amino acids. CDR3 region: CASSEAGMLIYGYTF. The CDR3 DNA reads TGTGCCAGCAGTGAAGCGGGGATGCTAATCTATGGCTACACCTTC.

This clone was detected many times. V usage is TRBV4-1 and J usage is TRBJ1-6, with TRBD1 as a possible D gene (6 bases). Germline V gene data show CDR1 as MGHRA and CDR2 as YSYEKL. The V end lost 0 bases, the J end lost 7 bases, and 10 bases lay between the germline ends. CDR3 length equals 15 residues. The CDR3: CASSQDPQGNSPLHF. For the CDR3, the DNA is TGCGCCAGCAGCCAAGATCCACAGGGCAATTCACCCCTCCACTTT.

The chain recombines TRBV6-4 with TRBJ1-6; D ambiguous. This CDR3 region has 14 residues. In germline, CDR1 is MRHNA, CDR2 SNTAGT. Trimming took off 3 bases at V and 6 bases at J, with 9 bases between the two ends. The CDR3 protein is CASSEGRPNSPLHF. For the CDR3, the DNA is TGTGCCAGCAGTGAGGGCAGGCCTAATTCACCCCTCCACTTT.

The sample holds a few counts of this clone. CDR3 sequence (DNA): TGCGCCAGCAGTGAAGGGACAGGGAAAACTGAAGCTTTCTTT. It is translated as CASSEGTGKTEAFF. The V call is TRBV10-1, the J call TRBJ1-1; 9 bases fit TRBD1. The CDR3 spans 14 residues. The germline V gene has CDR1 WNHNN and CDR2 SYGVQD (reference sequence). V trimming: 3 bases; J trimming: 5 bases; junction bases outside the gene matches: 4.

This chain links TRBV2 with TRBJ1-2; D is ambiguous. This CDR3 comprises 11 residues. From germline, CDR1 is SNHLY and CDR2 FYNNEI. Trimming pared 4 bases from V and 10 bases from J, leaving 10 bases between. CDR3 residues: CASSGWGDYTF. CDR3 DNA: TGTGCCAGCAGTGGTTGGGGTGACTACACCTTC.

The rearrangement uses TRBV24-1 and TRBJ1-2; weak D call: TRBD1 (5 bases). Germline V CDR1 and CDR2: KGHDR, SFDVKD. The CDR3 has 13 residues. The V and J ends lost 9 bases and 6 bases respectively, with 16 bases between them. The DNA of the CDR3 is TGTGCCACCTCAGAGACAGCGGGAGATGGCTACACCTTC. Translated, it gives CATSETAGDGYTF.

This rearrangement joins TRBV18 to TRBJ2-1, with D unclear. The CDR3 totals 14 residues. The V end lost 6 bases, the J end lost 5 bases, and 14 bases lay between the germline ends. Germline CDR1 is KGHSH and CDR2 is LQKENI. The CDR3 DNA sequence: TGTGCCAGCTCGTTCACATTGGGAAACAATGAGCAGTTCTTC. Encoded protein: CASSFTLGNNEQFF.

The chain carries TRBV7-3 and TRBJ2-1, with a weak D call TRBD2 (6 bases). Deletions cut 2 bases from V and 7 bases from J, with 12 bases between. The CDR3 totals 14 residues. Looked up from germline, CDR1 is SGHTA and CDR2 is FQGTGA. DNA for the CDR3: TGTGCCAGCAGCTTAGTGGGGGGAGTGAATGAGCAGTTCTTC. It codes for CASSLVGGVNEQFF.

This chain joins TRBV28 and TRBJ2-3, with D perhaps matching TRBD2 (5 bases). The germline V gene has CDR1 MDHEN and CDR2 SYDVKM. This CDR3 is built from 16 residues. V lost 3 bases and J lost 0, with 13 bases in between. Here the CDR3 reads CASSFNEAASTDTQYF. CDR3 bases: TGTGCCAGCAGTTTCAATGAAGCGGCTAGCACAGATACGCAGTATTTT.

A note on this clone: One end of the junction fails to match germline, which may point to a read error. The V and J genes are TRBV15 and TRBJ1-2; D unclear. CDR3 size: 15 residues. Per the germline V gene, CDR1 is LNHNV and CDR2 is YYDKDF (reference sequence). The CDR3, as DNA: TGTACCACCAGCAGACCCGACCCCGCGGCCTATGGCTACACCTTC. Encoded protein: CTTSRPDPAAYGYTF. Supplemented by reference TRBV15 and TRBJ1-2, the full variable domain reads DAMVIQNPRYQVTQFGKPVTLSCSQTLNHNVMYWYQQKSSQAPKLLFHYYDKDFNNEADTPDNFQSRRPNTSFCFLDIRSPGLGDTAMYLCTTSRPDPAAYGYTFGSGTRLTVV.

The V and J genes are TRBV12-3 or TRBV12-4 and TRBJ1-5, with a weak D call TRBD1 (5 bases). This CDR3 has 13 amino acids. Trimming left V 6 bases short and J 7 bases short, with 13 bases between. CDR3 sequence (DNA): TGTGCCAGCAGAATTGACAGAAAGCAGCCCCAGCATTTT. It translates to CASRIDRKQPQHF.

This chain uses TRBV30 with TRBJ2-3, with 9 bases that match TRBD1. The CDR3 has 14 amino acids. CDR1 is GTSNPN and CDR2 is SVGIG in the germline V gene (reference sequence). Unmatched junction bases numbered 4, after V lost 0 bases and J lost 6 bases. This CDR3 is CAWSVTGGGDTQYF. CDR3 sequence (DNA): TGTGCCTGGAGTGTGACAGGGGGAGGGGATACGCAGTATTTT.

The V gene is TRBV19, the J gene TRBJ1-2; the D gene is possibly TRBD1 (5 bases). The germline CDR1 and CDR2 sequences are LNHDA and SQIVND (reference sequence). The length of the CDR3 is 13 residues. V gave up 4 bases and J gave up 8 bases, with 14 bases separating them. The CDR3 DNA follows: TGTGCCAGTAGTACCCGGACGGGGGTCGGCTACACCTTC. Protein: CASSTRTGVGYTF.

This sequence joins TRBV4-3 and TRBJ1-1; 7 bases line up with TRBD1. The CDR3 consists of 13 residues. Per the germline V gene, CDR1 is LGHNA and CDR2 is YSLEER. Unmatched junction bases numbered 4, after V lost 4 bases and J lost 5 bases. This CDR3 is CASSLARGTEAFF. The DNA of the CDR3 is TGCGCCAGCAGCCTCGCCAGGGGGACTGAAGCTTTCTTT.

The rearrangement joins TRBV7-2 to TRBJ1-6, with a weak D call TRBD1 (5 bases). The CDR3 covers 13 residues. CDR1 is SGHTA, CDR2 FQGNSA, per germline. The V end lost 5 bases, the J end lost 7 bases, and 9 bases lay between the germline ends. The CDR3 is CASSPGRNSPLHF. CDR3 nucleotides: TGTGCCAGCAGCCCGGGACGGAATTCACCCCTCCACTTT.

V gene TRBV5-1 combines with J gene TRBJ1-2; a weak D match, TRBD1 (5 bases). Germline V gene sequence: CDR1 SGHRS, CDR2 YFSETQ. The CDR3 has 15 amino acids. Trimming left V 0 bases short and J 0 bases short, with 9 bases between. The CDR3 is CASSLGQNTNYGYTF. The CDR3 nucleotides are TGCGCCAGCAGCTTGGGACAGAACACTAACTATGGCTACACCTTC.

Here the CDR3 DNA reads TGTGCCAGCAGCACCTATCTAGAGGGCCATGAGCAGTTCTTC. This codes for CASSTYLEGHEQFF. V usage is TRBV7-2 and J usage is TRBJ2-1; D is perhaps TRBD2 (5 bases). V lost 5 bases and J 8 bases, leaving 16 bases between the germline ends. The CDR3 contains 14 residues. Germline V gene sequence: CDR1 SGHTA, CDR2 FQGNSA.

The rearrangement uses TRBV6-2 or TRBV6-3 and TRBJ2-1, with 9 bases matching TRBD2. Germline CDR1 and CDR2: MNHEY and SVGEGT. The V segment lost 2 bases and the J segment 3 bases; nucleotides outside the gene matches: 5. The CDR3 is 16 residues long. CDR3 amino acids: CASSYPLAGVYNEQFF. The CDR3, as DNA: TGTGCCAGCAGTTACCCATTAGCGGGGGTCTACAATGAGCAGTTCTTC.

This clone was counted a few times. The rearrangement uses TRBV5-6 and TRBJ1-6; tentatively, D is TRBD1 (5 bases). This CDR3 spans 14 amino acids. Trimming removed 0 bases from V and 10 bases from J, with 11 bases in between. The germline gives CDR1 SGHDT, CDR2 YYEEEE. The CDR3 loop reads CASSLAQGRSPLHF. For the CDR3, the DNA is TGTGCCAGCAGCTTGGCTCAGGGACGGTCACCCCTCCACTTT.

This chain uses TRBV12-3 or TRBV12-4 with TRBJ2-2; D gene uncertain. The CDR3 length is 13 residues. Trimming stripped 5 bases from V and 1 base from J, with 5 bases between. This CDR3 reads CASSVQNTGELFF. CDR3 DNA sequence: TGTGCCAGCAGTGTCCAGAACACCGGGGAGCTGTTTTTT.

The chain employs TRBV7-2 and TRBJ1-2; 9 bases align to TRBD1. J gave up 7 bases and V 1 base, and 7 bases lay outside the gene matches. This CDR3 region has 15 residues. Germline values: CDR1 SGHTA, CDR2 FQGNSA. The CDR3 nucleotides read TGTGCCAGCAGCTTAGAAACAGGGGGCGCGTTTGGCTACACCTTC. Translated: CASSLETGGAFGYTF.

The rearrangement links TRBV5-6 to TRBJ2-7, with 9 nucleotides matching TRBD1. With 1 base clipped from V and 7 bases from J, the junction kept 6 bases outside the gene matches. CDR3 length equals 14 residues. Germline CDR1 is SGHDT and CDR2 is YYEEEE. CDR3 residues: CASSLSYRGLEQYV. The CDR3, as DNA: TGTGCCAGCAGCTTGAGTTACAGGGGGCTTGAGCAGTACGTC.

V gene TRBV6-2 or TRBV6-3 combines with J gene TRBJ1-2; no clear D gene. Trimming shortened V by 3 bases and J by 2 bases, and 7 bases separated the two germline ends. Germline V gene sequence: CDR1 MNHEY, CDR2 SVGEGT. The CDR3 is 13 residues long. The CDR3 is CASSYSQNYGYTF. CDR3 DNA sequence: TGTGCCAGCAGTTATTCCCAGAACTATGGCTACACCTTC.

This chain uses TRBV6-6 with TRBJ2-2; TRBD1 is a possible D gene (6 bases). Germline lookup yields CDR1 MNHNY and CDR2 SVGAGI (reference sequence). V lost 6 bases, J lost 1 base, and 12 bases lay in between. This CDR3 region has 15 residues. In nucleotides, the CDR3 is TGTGCCAGCAGAACCCCCAGGGGGAACACCGGGGAGCTGTTTTTT. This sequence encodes CASRTPRGNTGELFF.

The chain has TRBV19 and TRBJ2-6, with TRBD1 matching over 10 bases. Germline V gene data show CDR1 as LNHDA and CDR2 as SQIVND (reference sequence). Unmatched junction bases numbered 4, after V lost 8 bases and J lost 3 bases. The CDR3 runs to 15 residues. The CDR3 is CASSDRGLGANVLTF. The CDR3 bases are TGTGCCAGTTCCGACAGGGGGCTTGGGGCCAACGTCCTGACTTTC.